This record looks at one T cell receptor (beta chain) sequence and its context. The antigen is not known. The J segment lost 6 bases and the V segment lost 6 bases, leaving 10 bases of the junction unmatched. CDR3 length: 13 amino acids. Germline-derived CDR1 and CDR2 are SQVTM and ANQGSEA. The entry originates in a study of cytomegalovirus exposure and HLA in healthy donors. General study findings and limits: In a later analysis, TCR beta V- and J-gene trimming showed a link to a missense DCLRE1C variant. Researchers reported from a later analysis that most CMV-associated TCR beta chains appeared HLA-restricted.

Primers: 60 Vbeta forward and 13 Jbeta reverse. The method was immunoSEQ multiplex PCR; TCRdb's version includes in-frame clones alone and lacks a portion of them. The data hold 150,000 to 200,000 clones, with 84% observed a single time. This receptor was taken from a boy between 10 and 17 years old in good health and CMV-seronegative. The chain joins TRBV29-1 to TRBJ2-7, with TRBD2 matching 8 bases. The specimen sequenced was PBMCs. CDR3 bases: TGCAGCGTCGGGGGACTAGAAGGAGGCGAGCAGTACTTC. Protein: CSVGGLEGGEQYF.